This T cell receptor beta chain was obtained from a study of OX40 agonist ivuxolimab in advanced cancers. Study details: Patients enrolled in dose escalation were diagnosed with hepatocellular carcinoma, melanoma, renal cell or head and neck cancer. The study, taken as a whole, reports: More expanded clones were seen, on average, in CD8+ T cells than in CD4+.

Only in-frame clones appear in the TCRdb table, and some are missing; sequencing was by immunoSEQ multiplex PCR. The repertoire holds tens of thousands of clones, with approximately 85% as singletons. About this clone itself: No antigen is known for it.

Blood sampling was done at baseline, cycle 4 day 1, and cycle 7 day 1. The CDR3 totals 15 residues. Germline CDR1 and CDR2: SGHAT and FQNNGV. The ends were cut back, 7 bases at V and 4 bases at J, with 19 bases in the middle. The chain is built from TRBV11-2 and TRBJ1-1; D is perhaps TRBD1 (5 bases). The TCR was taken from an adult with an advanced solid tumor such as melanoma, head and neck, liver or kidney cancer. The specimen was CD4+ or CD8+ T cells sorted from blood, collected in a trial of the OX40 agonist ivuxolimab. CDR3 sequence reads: CASNPFRVGGTEAFF. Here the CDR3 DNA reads TGTGCCAGCAATCCGTTCCGGGTGGGGGGCACTGAAGCTTTCTTT.